The 15 T cell receptor beta chains below all came from one sample that was sequenced in a study of T cell responses to AZD1222 COVID-19 vaccine. This table comes from immunoSEQ multiplex PCR, and its TCRdb copy is limited to in-frame clones, with some not included. The sample has about 160,000 clones; 91% are singletons. Source: peripheral blood, taken on day 0 of AZD1222 vaccination. These receptors came from an adult in good health.

The V call is TRBV27, the J call TRBJ1-6, with 7 bases that match TRBD1. V dropped 7 bases and J dropped 7; count of bases not matched to a gene: 13. Looked up from germline, CDR1 is MNHEY and CDR2 is SMNVEV (reference sequence). The CDR3 extends over 16 amino acids. Here the CDR3 DNA reads TGTGCCAGCAACAAACAGGGGCGCCTTTTGAATTCACCCCTCCACTTT. This translates into CASNKQGRLLNSPLHF.

This sequence joins TRBV2 and TRBJ2-1, with a possible D match to TRBD1 (5 bases). The CDR3 contains 15 residues. Germline V gives CDR1 SNHLY, CDR2 FYNNEI. The germline V and J ends were trimmed by 3 bases and 3 bases, with 12 bases remaining between them. CDR3 protein: CASSDTGGVYNEQFF. The CDR3 coding sequence is TGTGCCAGCAGTGATACAGGTGGGGTCTACAATGAGCAGTTCTTC.

The genes are TRBV2 and TRBJ2-5; D may match TRBD1 or TRBD2 (5 bases each). Trimming cost V 3 bases and J 13 bases, with 12 bases left between them. Germline values: CDR1 SNHLY, CDR2 FYNNEI. CDR3 length: 11 residues. CDR3 sequence reads: CASSEPGQPYF. CDR3 bases: TGTGCCAGCAGTGAGCCGGGGCAACCGTACTTC. The full variable domain, with the rest looked up from reference TRBV2 and TRBJ2-5, is EPEVTQTPSHQVTQMGQEVILRCVPISNHLYFYWYRQILGQKVEFLVSFYNNEISEKSEIFDDQFSVERPDGSNFTLKIRSTKLEDSAMYFCASSEPGQPYFGPGTRLLVL.

This rearrangement joins TRBV24-1 to TRBJ2-2, with 10 bases lining up with TRBD1. The junction had 5 bases not matched to a gene; V was cut back by 9 bases and J by 5 bases. The CDR3 has 14 residues. Germline V gene data show CDR1 as KGHDR and CDR2 as SFDVKD. The CDR3 reads CATETGGSTGELFF. The CDR3 coding sequence is TGTGCCACCGAGACAGGGGGCTCTACCGGGGAGCTGTTTTTT.

The chain combines TRBV7-9 with TRBJ1-2, with D maybe TRBD1 (6 bases). V was shortened by 6 bases and J by 8 bases, with 19 bases between the two germline ends. Germline V gives CDR1 SEHNR, CDR2 FQNEAQ (reference sequence). The CDR3 is 14 amino acids. CDR3 region: CASSDRWGLYGYTF. CDR3 sequence (DNA): TGTGCCAGCAGTGACAGGTGGGGTCTCTACGGCTACACCTTC.

Of note for this clone: An end of the junction differs from the germline gene, which may be a read error. The chain links TRBV7-2 to TRBJ1-2; D gene uncertain. This CDR3 spans 11 amino acids. CDR1 and CDR2 (germline): SGHTA, FQGNSA. As DNA, the CDR3 is TGTGCCAGCAGCTGGAAAGGATCCCTCTCCTTC. This gives the protein CASSWKGSLSF.

This rearrangement joins TRBV29-1 to TRBJ2-7; D possibly corresponds to TRBD2 (6 bases). Germline CDR1 SQVTM, CDR2 ANQGSEA. The V and J ends lost 4 bases and 2 bases respectively, with 6 bases between them. The CDR3 loop spans 11 amino acids. The CDR3 nucleotides are TGCAGCGTTGGGGGGGCCTACGAGCAGTACTTC. Residues: CSVGGAYEQYF.

This clone is a singleton in its sample. The chain carries TRBV5-1 and TRBJ2-3; 13 bases align to TRBD2. V lost 2 bases, J lost 4 bases, and 25 bases stayed unmatched. Germline-derived CDR1 and CDR2 are SGHRS and YFSETQ. This CDR3 spans 23 amino acids. The CDR3 here is CASSFDSLAGGPSVRFIADTQYF. The CDR3 DNA sequence: TGCGCCAGCAGCTTCGATTCACTAGCGGGAGGGCCCTCAGTACGATTTATAGCAGATACGCAGTATTTT.

The table lists this clone with a few counts. This chain connects TRBV11-2 to TRBJ2-5; 8 positions match TRBD2. This CDR3 comprises 14 residues. J gave up 13 bases and V 4 bases, and 14 bases lay outside the gene matches. From germline, CDR1 is SGHAT and CDR2 FQNNGV. CDR3 nucleotide sequence: TGTGCCAGCAGCTCGGAAAGACTAGCGCCCGAACGGTACTTC. Translating it yields CASSSERLAPERYF.

The chain carries TRBV27 and TRBJ2-2; 8 nucleotides line up with TRBD1. After removal of 8 bases from V and 4 bases from J, the junction contained 6 bases not matched to a gene. Germline V CDR1 and CDR2: MNHEY, SMNVEV (reference sequence). The CDR3 is 14 amino acids. CDR3 residues: CASRGQGVTGELFF. CDR3 bases: TGTGCCAGCCGAGGACAGGGAGTCACCGGGGAGCTGTTTTTT.

The chain is built from TRBV21-1 and TRBJ1-1. TRBV21-1 is designated a pseudogene. The CDR3 totals 14 residues. In nucleotides, the CDR3 is TGTGCCAGCAGCACCCGGGAAGACAACACTGAAGCTTTCTTT. Protein product: CASSTREDNTEAFF.

This sequence joins TRBV7-2 and TRBJ1-1; D ambiguous. This CDR3 is 12 amino acids long. Germline assignment: CDR1 SGHTA and CDR2 FQGNSA. V dropped 2 bases and J dropped 1 base, with 2 bases sitting between them. Written as DNA, the CDR3 is TGTGCCAGCAGCTTATGGAACACTGAAGCTTTCTTT. Encoded protein: CASSLWNTEAFF.

This rearrangement joins TRBV7-2 to TRBJ2-7, with 8 bases lining up with TRBD2. V lost 1 base to trimming and J lost 0 bases; unmatched junction nucleotides: 5. CDR1 and CDR2 (germline): SGHTA, FQGNSA. This CDR3 region has 16 residues. The CDR3 region is CASSLDAGGISYEQYF. CDR3 in DNA: TGTGCCAGCAGCTTAGATGCGGGGGGAATCTCCTACGAGCAGTACTTC.

The J gene is TRBJ1-2, the V gene TRBV15; the D is unclear. The length of the CDR3 is 14 residues. Germline assignment: CDR1 LNHNV and CDR2 YYDKDF (reference sequence). V was cut by 5 bases and J by 4 bases, with 14 bases left in between. The CDR3 coding sequence is TGTGCCACCAGCCCAAGAGGTAACGGCTATGGCTACACCTTC. It translates to CATSPRGNGYGYTF.

This rearrangement joins TRBV14 to TRBJ2-7, with 10 bases fitting TRBD2. Germline V CDR1 and CDR2: SGHDN, FVKESK. With V trimmed by 2 bases and J by 6 bases, 7 bases remained unmatched. This CDR3 spans 15 amino acids. DNA of the CDR3: TGTGCCAGCAGCCAAAGGCTAGCGGGAGTCTCCGAGCAGTACTTC. As protein: CASSQRLAGVSEQYF.